The sequence of this TCR beta chain was determined in a study of cytomegalovirus exposure and HLA in healthy donors. The PCR had 60 Vbeta and 13 Jbeta primers. Method: immunoSEQ multiplex PCR; TCRdb's copy keeps in-frame clones and lacks some. The sample records under 200,000 clones, more than 9.5% being singletons. Study-wide points: The investigators catalogued some 150 TCR beta chains as cytomegalovirus-associated. Later analysis associated a missense DCLRE1C variant with TCR beta V- and J-gene trimming. It was only CMV serostatus that was available as immune exposure information.

Note on this clone: No antigen is known for it.

V was clipped by 7 bases and J by 1 base, with 11 bases between them. CDR3 length: 14 residues. Germline V gene lookup returns CDR1 MNHNY and CDR2 SVGAGI (reference sequence). The chain has TRBV6-6 and TRBJ1-5; no clear D. Input material: PBMCs. The TCR was taken from a man aged 45 to 65 in good health and CMV-seropositive. CDR3 nucleotides: TGTGCCAGCATGCAGGATGGCAGCAATCAGCCCCAGCATTTT. Translated: CASMQDGSNQPQHF.